This T cell receptor (beta chain) is from a study of T cell responses to AZD1222 COVID-19 vaccine. This clone was found once. Sequencing used immunoSEQ multiplex PCR; TCRdb keeps in-frame clones, though not all of them. This repertoire shows around 150,000 clones, 85% to 95% found once; its top ten account for around 6.5%. The CDR3 has 14 residues. The source of this sequence is an adult who received the AZD1222 COVID-19 vaccine. This chain links TRBV21-1 with TRBJ1-2; TRBD1 is the table's D call and was not checked against the DNA. TRBV21-1 is shown as a pseudogene. The sequenced sample was peripheral blood, obtained 28 days after the second AZD1222 dose. CDR3 DNA: TGTGCCAGCAGCAAAGGTCCTGTTCAGTATGGCTACACCTTC. It codes for CASSKGPVQYGYTF.